The subject of this entry is one T cell receptor beta chain. Its target antigen remains unknown. There are no base qualities to consult, and no much larger clone falls within one base. From a lookup of the germline V gene, CDR1 and CDR2 are SGHTA and FQGNSA. The CDR3 covers 18 residues, taking in both the cysteine and the phenylalanine. Only the CDR3 part of the read is kept: 54 bases, read in frame from the first base. Between the V and J ends, shortened by 3 bases and 0 bases respectively, the junction contains 17 bases. Ficoll-Paque density gradient centrifugation was used to isolate PBMCs. The data were obtained in a study of T-cell memory formation after mild COVID-19 (dated by TCRdb to the early 2020s). With respect to the entire study: Most TCR sequence clusters were specific to one of the two donors. T-cell clones expanding and contracting after mild COVID-19 in a couple of donors were tracked by longitudinal TCRalpha and TCRbeta repertoire sequencing. The cohort comprised two young, previously healthy adult volunteers, one female and one male.

Sequenced using an Illumina NovaSeq 6000. TCRalpha and TCRbeta cDNA libraries were built by 5'RACE with constant-segment primers, adding sample barcodes and unique molecular identifiers. Trizol reagent was used to extract RNA from every sample. The libraries were amplified in two PCR steps, and the second step added a second sample barcode and Illumina TruSeq adapters. Sequencing of the libraries was done on an Illumina NovaSeq, producing 2 x 150 bp paired-end reads. The published analysis was carried out like this. Demultiplexing of reads and collapsing into UMI-guided consensus sequences were performed with migec v1.2.7. Using mixcr v2.1.11, UMI consensuses were aligned to TRA and TRB V and J templates and then assembled into clonotypes. A clonotype was counted as expanded or contracted only if both edgeR and NoisET called the change significant, with noise models trained on biological replicates. For edgeR calls, the cutoffs were a false discovery rate-adjusted p below 0.01 and a log2 fold-change threshold of 1. As an exploratory analysis of dynamics, max-normalized trajectories of the 1000 most abundant clonotypes were examined by PCA with hierarchical clustering. Each responding clone was given a CD4 or CD8 phenotype based on the CD4+ and CD8+ repertoires, which had been sequenced separately. TCRdb reworked the public reads: Q25 trimming with fastp, MiXCR clone assembly, productive beta chains retained. All rows with the same CDR3 protein become a single entry with the most common DNA and genes. TCRdb assigned the V and J calls; the authors' analysis was not used. This sample is represented by about 340,000 distinct CDR3 sequences; approximately 15% of them were singletons. The leading ten clones occupy more than 20% of the sample.

Study-wide findings and limitations: Only a couple of mild cases were covered in the study, and larger cohorts including severe cases with pre-infection samples were considered necessary. Clones that contracted from day 15 to 85 showed balanced CD4/CD8 phenotypes, whereas a second wave of clones that expanded from day 15 to 37 leaned towards CD4+. Some responding clones were detected in pre-infection memory, which suggested that pre-existing cross-reactive memory T cells had joined the SARS-CoV-2 response. The second-wave clones that peaked on day 37 were not confirmed to be SARS-CoV-2 specific. Contracting CD4+ clones turned up mainly in the CM and EM memory subsets, whereas EMRA was where CD8+ clones were enriched.

The TCR comes from a man younger than 30 who had mild COVID-19 (a few samples of this study predate the infection). The sample titles of this study are shuffled in the database, so cell type and time point are left out; the donor was told from shared clones. Here the chain combines TRBV7-2 and TRBJ1-4; the D gene is possibly TRBD1, with 5 bases matching. The sample comprised PBMCs or a T cell subset sorted from them (not recorded which). The CDR3 in this case is CASSLGGMRGTTNEKLFF. The DNA reads TGTGCCAGCAGCTTGGGGGGGATGCGTGGCACAACTAATGAAAAACTGTTTTTT. When the CDR3 is completed using the reference TRBV7-2 and TRBJ1-4 genes on either side, the full variable domain is GAGVSQSPSNKVTEKGKDVELRCDPISGHTALYWYRQSLGQGLEFLIYFQGNSAPDKSGLPSDRFSAERTGGSVSTLTIQRTQQEDSAVYLCASSLGGMRGTTNEKLFFGSGTQLSVL.